What follows are 27 T cell receptor beta chains derived from one specimen sequenced in a study of cytomegalovirus exposure and HLA in healthy donors. Generated by immunoSEQ multiplex PCR, the TCRdb table keeps only in-frame clones and is missing some. The table lists 95,000 to 150,000 clones, about 89% of them singletons. The specimen sequenced was PBMCs. These receptors all stem from a young woman in good health and CMV-seronegative.

The CDR3 reads CASSLGQINTEAFF. The CDR3 DNA reads as TGTGCCAGCAGTTTGGGACAAATTAACACTGAAGCTTTCTTT. V and J are TRBV6-1 and TRBJ1-1; possible D gene TRBD1, 6 bases. Germline V gene sequence: CDR1 MNHNS, CDR2 SASEGT. The CDR3 consists of 14 residues. Deletions cut 5 bases from V and 2 bases from J, with 12 bases between.

The chain combines TRBV5-6 with TRBJ2-1, with 7 positions matching TRBD2. The CDR3 has 12 residues. The V and J ends lost 5 bases and 7 bases, in that order; junction bases with no gene match: 3. The germline V gene has CDR1 SGHDT and CDR2 YYEEEE. The CDR3 loop reads CASRRERNEQFF. The CDR3 coding sequence is TGTGCCAGCAGGCGGGAGCGGAATGAGCAGTTCTTC.

V is TRBV9 and J is TRBJ2-1; 8 nucleotides match TRBD2. Germline V lookup: CDR1 SGDLS, CDR2 YYNGEE. The CDR3 contains 13 residues. V gave up 4 bases and J gave up 8 bases; unmatched junction bases: 5. DNA for the CDR3: TGTGCCAGCAGCCGAGCGGGAGCTTATGAGCAGTTCTTC. This sequence encodes CASSRAGAYEQFF.

V usage is TRBV5-5 and J usage is TRBJ2-7, with TRBD2 as a possible D gene (6 bases). From germline, CDR1 is SGHKS and CDR2 YYEKEE (reference sequence). The ends were cut back, 4 bases at V and 7 bases at J, with 21 bases in the middle. The CDR3 is made up of 15 amino acids. CDR3 loop: CASSRGWGTSSEQYF. Here the CDR3 DNA reads TGTGCCAGCAGCCGGGGGTGGGGTACGAGCTCGGAGCAGTACTTC.

The rearrangement links TRBV10-3 to TRBJ2-3; D perhaps matches TRBD2 (5 bases). V lost 7 bases and J lost 3, with 11 bases in between. CDR1 and CDR2 from the germline V gene are ENHRY and SYGVKD. The CDR3 totals 13 residues. The CDR3 reads CAIKSGTTDTQYF. The CDR3 nucleotides read TGTGCCATCAAAAGCGGCACTACAGATACGCAGTATTTT.

The chain has TRBV9 and TRBJ2-3; 7 bases map to TRBD1. The junction had 6 bases not matched to a gene; V was cut back by 3 bases and J by 2 bases. Germline V gene data show CDR1 as SGDLS and CDR2 as YYNGEE. This CDR3 is built from 15 residues. The CDR3, as DNA: TGTGCCAGCAGCGCCCGGACAGGAGTCACAGATACGCAGTATTTT. It is translated as CASSARTGVTDTQYF. Full variable domain (missing parts from reference TRBV9 and TRBJ2-3): DSGVTQTPKHLITATGQRVTLRCSPRSGDLSVYWYQQSLDQGLQFLIQYYNGEERAKGNILERFSAQQFPDLHSELNLSSLELGDSALYFCASSARTGVTDTQYFGPGTRLTVL.

V usage is TRBV7-6 and J usage is TRBJ1-3, with D possibly matching TRBD1 (6 bases). The CDR3 extends over 15 amino acids. With 2 bases removed from V and 1 base from J, the gap between germline ends came to 9 bases. Germline CDR1 is SGHVS and CDR2 is FNYEAQ. CDR3 residues: CASSLTGFSGNTIYF. The CDR3 DNA sequence: TGTGCCAGCAGCTTAACAGGGTTTTCTGGAAACACCATATATTTT.

The chain links TRBV5-1 to TRBJ2-1; D possibly corresponds to TRBD2 (6 bases). The CDR3 consists of 13 residues. V was clipped by 2 bases and J by 6 bases, with 9 bases between them. Per the germline V gene, CDR1 is SGHRS and CDR2 is YFSETQ. CDR3 amino acids: CASSFGGSNEQFF. CDR3 bases: TGCGCCAGCAGCTTTGGAGGGTCCAATGAGCAGTTCTTC.

The chain combines TRBV5-1 with TRBJ1-1; 7 nucleotides align to TRBD1. Germline loops: CDR1 SGHRS, CDR2 YFSETQ. The junction had 5 bases not matched to a gene; V was cut back by 3 bases and J by 3 bases. The CDR3 length is 14 residues. This chain's CDR3 is CASSWSDRDTEAFF. For the CDR3, the DNA is TGCGCCAGCAGCTGGTCTGACAGGGACACTGAAGCTTTCTTT.

The V gene is TRBV29-1, the J gene TRBJ1-2, with a possible D match to TRBD1 (6 bases). The CDR3 covers 12 residues. The germline V and J ends were trimmed by 6 bases and 5 bases, with 13 bases remaining between them. Germline CDR1 SQVTM, CDR2 ANQGSEA. The CDR3 region has the DNA TGCAGCGTCGGCAGGGGTCAATATGGCTACACCTTC. It is translated as CSVGRGQYGYTF.

The CDR3 nucleotides are TGTGCCAGTAGTATAGTGAGCGGGAAGGCCAAAAACATTCAGTACTTC. This encodes CASSIVSGKAKNIQYF. V is TRBV19 and J is TRBJ2-4; 7 bases match TRBD2. CDR3 size: 16 residues. Per the germline V gene, CDR1 is LNHDA and CDR2 is SQIVND (reference sequence). Germline trimming cut 1 base from V and 1 base from J; bases unmatched to any gene: 4.

V and J are TRBV9 and TRBJ2-7, with 7 bases aligning to TRBD2. The CDR3 is 14 amino acids. V lost 2 bases and J lost 6; bases outside the gene matches: 8. Germline CDR1 is SGDLS and CDR2 is YYNGEE. The chain's CDR3 is CASSVGDYPFEQYF. The CDR3 nucleotides are TGTGCCAGCAGCGTCGGGGACTATCCCTTCGAGCAGTACTTC.

The chain is built from TRBV6-5 and TRBJ1-1; 7 bases match TRBD1. The CDR3 has 14 residues. V shed 6 bases, J shed 4 bases, and the junction held 8 bases outside the gene matches. CDR1 is MNHEY, CDR2 SVGAGI, per germline. The CDR3 protein is CASSQTGYGTEAFF. The CDR3 DNA reads TGTGCCAGCAGCCAGACAGGGTACGGCACTGAAGCTTTCTTT.

A few counts support this clone. V usage is TRBV11-3 and J usage is TRBJ2-1, with 7 bases lining up with TRBD2. Germline CDR1 SGHNT, CDR2 YENEEA. This CDR3 has 15 residues. The V segment lost 3 bases and the J segment 2 bases; nucleotides outside the gene matches: 4. The CDR3 DNA follows: TGTGCCAGCAGCTTGAGAGGGAGGGCCTACAATGAGCAGTTCTTC. Protein: CASSLRGRAYNEQFF. Together with reference TRBV11-3 and TRBJ2-1, the CDR3 gives the full variable domain: EAGVVQSPRYKIIEKKQPVAFWCNPISGHNTLYWYLQNLGQGPELLIRYENEEAVDDSQLPKDRFSAERLKGVDSTLKIQPAELGDSAVYLCASSLRGRAYNEQFFGPGTRLTVL.

This sequence joins TRBV10-1 and TRBJ2-5; 9 bases align to TRBD2. CDR1 and CDR2 from the germline V gene are WNHNN and SYGVQD (reference sequence). The CDR3 is 15 amino acids. V shed 6 bases and J 5 bases; nucleotides not matched to a gene: 10. The DNA of the CDR3 is TGCGCCAGCAGCGCGGATGTAGCGGGAGTGGAGACCCAGTACTTC. Translating it yields CASSADVAGVETQYF.

In DNA form, the CDR3 reads TGTGCCAGCAGCCAACGACATCCCCCGGGACTCGAACAAGAGACCCAGTACTTC. Its protein is CASSQRHPPGLEQETQYF. The chain has TRBV13 and TRBJ2-5; D perhaps matches TRBD2 (6 bases). The CDR3 contains 18 residues. Germline V gene lookup returns CDR1 PRHDT and CDR2 FYEKMQ (reference sequence). Deletions cut 5 bases from V and 2 bases from J, with 24 bases between.

The rearrangement joins TRBV18 to TRBJ1-4; D is undetermined. Germline-derived CDR1 and CDR2 are KGHSH and LQKENI. This CDR3 contains 14 residues. Trimming cost V 3 bases and J 4 bases, with 9 bases left between them. The CDR3, as DNA: TGTGCCAGCTCACCCCGACAAGATAATGAAAAACTGTTTTTT. Amino acid sequence: CASSPRQDNEKLFF.

The J gene is TRBJ2-5, the V gene TRBV6-5; D remains ambiguous. This CDR3 is 15 amino acids long. Trimming removed 0 bases from V and 3 bases from J, with 11 bases in between. Germline V gene sequence: CDR1 MNHEY, CDR2 SVGAGI. Written as DNA, the CDR3 is TGTGCCAGCAGTTACTCGGTATCCAGCGAAGAGACCCAGTACTTC. Its protein is CASSYSVSSEETQYF.

There are a few counts of this clone. The V gene is TRBV2, the J gene TRBJ1-1; 7 bases match TRBD1. V shed 2 bases and J 5 bases; nucleotides not matched to a gene: 5. This CDR3 is built from 14 residues. In germline, CDR1 is SNHLY, CDR2 FYNNEI. The CDR3 loop is CASSETGVRTEAFF. In DNA form, the CDR3 reads TGTGCCAGCAGTGAAACAGGGGTGAGGACTGAAGCTTTCTTT. The complete variable domain, with remaining parts taken from reference TRBV2 and TRBJ1-1, reads EPEVTQTPSHQVTQMGQEVILRCVPISNHLYFYWYRQILGQKVEFLVSFYNNEISEKSEIFDDQFSVERPDGSNFTLKIRSTKLEDSAMYFCASSETGVRTEAFFGQGTRLTVV.

The rearrangement uses TRBV28 and TRBJ1-1, with TRBD1 matching 10 bases. CDR1 is MDHEN and CDR2 is SYDVKM in the germline V gene. The CDR3 has 15 residues. J lost 4 bases, V lost 3 bases, and 5 bases had no gene match. The chain's CDR3 is CASSFDRGRGTEAFF. The CDR3 bases are TGTGCCAGCAGTTTCGACAGGGGGCGGGGCACTGAAGCTTTCTTT.

The V gene is TRBV19, the J gene TRBJ2-3; 7 nucleotides agree with TRBD2. The CDR3 has 16 amino acids. Trimming removed 1 base from V and 3 bases from J; junction bases left unmatched: 7. The germline CDR1 and CDR2 sequences are LNHDA and SQIVND (reference sequence). The CDR3 here is CASSIGFGGETDTQYF. The CDR3 nucleotides read TGTGCCAGTAGTATAGGGTTTGGGGGGGAGACAGATACGCAGTATTTT. The variable domain in full, with the rest retrieved from reference TRBV19 and TRBJ2-3, is DGGITQSPKYLFRKEGQNVTLSCEQNLNHDAMYWYRQDPGQGLRLIYYSQIVNDFQKGDIAEGYSVSREKKESFPLTVTSAQKNPTAFYLCASSIGFGGETDTQYFGPGTRLTVL.

The rearrangement uses TRBV19 and TRBJ2-7, with D hard to call. Germline V CDR1 and CDR2: LNHDA, SQIVND (reference sequence). Trimming shortened V by 1 base and J by 3 bases, and 10 bases separated the two germline ends. There are 14 residues in the CDR3. CDR3 bases: TGTGCCAGTAGTATAGGGCGGAGTTTCTACGAGCAGTACTTC. It specifies CASSIGRSFYEQYF.

This rearrangement joins TRBV28 to TRBJ1-4, with D possibly TRBD1 on 6 matching bases. CDR1 and CDR2 (germline): MDHEN, SYDVKM. The length of the CDR3 is 15 residues. V was shortened by 6 bases and J by 4 bases, with 15 bases between the two germline ends. As DNA, the CDR3 is TGTGCCAGCAGACCTGGGGGGGCGGGTAATGAAAAACTGTTTTTT. It codes for CASRPGGAGNEKLFF. Full variable domain (missing parts from reference TRBV28 and TRBJ1-4): DVKVTQSSRYLVKRTGEKVFLECVQDMDHENMFWYRQDPGLGLRLIYFSYDVKMKEKGDIPEGYSVSREKKERFSLILESASTNQTSMYLCASRPGGAGNEKLFFGSGTQLSVL.

The chain couples TRBV30 to TRBJ1-5, with 8 bases lining up with TRBD1. Germline V gene lookup returns CDR1 GTSNPN and CDR2 SVGIG (reference sequence). V lost 0 bases, J lost 2 bases, and 0 bases stayed unmatched. This CDR3 is built from 14 residues. The CDR3 loop is CAWSVTGGNQPQHF. The DNA for the CDR3 is TGTGCCTGGAGTGTGACAGGGGGCAATCAGCCCCAGCATTTT.

The CDR3 sequence is CASRAASSYEQYF. The CDR3 nucleotides are TGTGCCAGCAGGGCGGCTAGCTCCTACGAGCAGTACTTC. The genes are TRBV28 and TRBJ2-7; D call uncertain. The germline V gene has CDR1 MDHEN and CDR2 SYDVKM. The V and J ends lost 6 bases and 0 bases respectively, with 9 bases between them. The CDR3 sequence is 13 residues long.

The chain is built from TRBV18 and TRBJ1-1; D is unresolved. Trimming left V 4 bases short and J 1 base short, with 4 bases between. This CDR3 spans 12 amino acids. Germline V gene lookup returns CDR1 KGHSH and CDR2 LQKENI. DNA for the CDR3: TGTGCCAGCTCACGTCAGAACACTGAAGCTTTCTTT. This gives the protein CASSRQNTEAFF. The full variable domain, its missing parts supplied by reference TRBV18 and TRBJ1-1, is NAGVMQNPRHLVRRRGQEARLRCSPMKGHSHVYWYRQLPEEGLKFMVYLQKENIIDESGMPKERFSAEFPKEGPSILRIQQVVRGDSAAYFCASSRQNTEAFFGQGTRLTVV.

The chain couples TRBV19 to TRBJ1-1; D possibly corresponds to TRBD1 (5 bases). The CDR3 runs to 14 residues. From germline, CDR1 is LNHDA and CDR2 SQIVND (reference sequence). V lost 8 bases, J lost 7 bases, and 20 bases lay in between. The CDR3 bases are TGTGCCAGTCTCTCGTTAGGGGCCAAAGGTGAAGCTTTCTTT. Residues: CASLSLGAKGEAFF.